A single sample gave rise to the 25 T cell receptor beta chains below, sequenced in a study of memory CD4+ T cells and cytomegalovirus serostatus. The sort gate was single viable CD3+CD4+CD8-CD45RO+ cells for memory CD4+ T cells. Profiling relied on immunoSEQ multiplex PCR, and the TCRdb table lists in-frame clones only, not all of them. The sample gives roughly 49,000 clones, about four fifths of which show up once; roughly 0.59% is in the top ten. The sequencing input was memory CD4+ T cells from blood. These receptor sequences come from an adult in good health and CMV-seronegative.

CDR3 in DNA: TGTGCTGGAGATGGCCGAGAATACAGGTGGTGCACTGAAGCTTTCTTT. Encoded protein: CAGDGREYRWCTEAFF. This chain connects TRBV5-6 to TRBJ1-1; perhaps TRBD1 as D (5 bases). This CDR3 spans 16 amino acids. Germline V CDR1 and CDR2: SGHDT, YYEEEE.

V and J are TRBV5-1 and TRBJ2-3; D is ambiguous. CDR1 SGHRS and CDR2 YFSETQ come from the germline V gene. Between the trimmed V and J ends, which lost 2 bases and 2 bases, there was a span of 0 bases. The CDR3 covers 11 residues. The CDR3 loop reads CASSFTDTQYF. The CDR3 DNA reads TGCGCCAGCAGCTTCACAGATACGCAGTATTTT.

This clone was picked up a small number of times. The CDR3: CASSSPAGSPYEQYF. CDR3 DNA sequence: TGTGCCAGCAGTTCGCCAGCGGGGTCCCCTTACGAGCAGTACTTC. This rearrangement joins TRBV6-1 to TRBJ2-7, with 7 bases lining up with TRBD2. V shed 5 bases, J shed 4 bases, and the junction held 11 bases outside the gene matches. This CDR3 comprises 15 residues. Germline loops: CDR1 MNHNS, CDR2 SASEGT.

V and J are TRBV11-3 and TRBJ2-2, with 8 bases identical to TRBD1. Germline CDR1 SGHNT, CDR2 YENEEA. The V segment lost 3 bases and the J segment 1 base; nucleotides outside the gene matches: 1. This CDR3 comprises 15 residues. The CDR3 spells CASSFGTGNTGELFF. The CDR3 nucleotides read TGTGCCAGCAGCTTCGGGACAGGGAACACCGGGGAGCTGTTTTTT.

The chain has TRBV7-3 and TRBJ1-1; 11 nucleotides match TRBD1. CDR1 and CDR2 (germline): SGHTA, FQGTGA. Trimming removed 3 bases from V and 10 bases from J; junction bases left unmatched: 10. This CDR3 spans 15 amino acids. CDR3 protein: CASSLAGTGGEAAFF. The CDR3 DNA is TGTGCCAGCAGCTTGGCCGGGACAGGGGGTGAGGCAGCTTTCTTT.

This sequence joins TRBV6-5 and TRBJ1-6, with D possibly TRBD1 on 5 matching bases. The CDR3 totals 15 residues. Germline values: CDR1 MNHEY, CDR2 SVGAGI. V lost 1 base to trimming and J lost 5 bases, with 9 bases between them. In DNA, the CDR3 is TGTGCCAGCAGTTACTTCCAGGGAAATAATTCACCCCTCCACTTT. It encodes CASSYFQGNNSPLHF.

J is TRBJ2-2 and V is TRBV9; 7 bases fit TRBD2. Germline V lookup: CDR1 SGDLS, CDR2 YYNGEE. This CDR3 spans 13 amino acids. The V segment lost 6 bases and the J segment 3 bases; nucleotides outside the gene matches: 2. CDR3 residues: CASTGRYTGELFF. Here the CDR3 DNA reads TGTGCCAGCACCGGGAGGTACACCGGGGAGCTGTTTTTT.

The rearrangement joins TRBV2 to TRBJ2-7; a weak D match, TRBD2 (5 bases). Germline V gene data show CDR1 as SNHLY and CDR2 as FYNNEI. Trimming shortened V by 5 bases and J by 2 bases, and 13 bases separated the two germline ends. The CDR3 consists of 14 residues. The CDR3 loop reads CASSFGRETYEQYF. As DNA, the CDR3 is TGTGCCAGCAGTTTCGGACGGGAAACCTACGAGCAGTACTTC.

This rearrangement joins TRBV7-2 to TRBJ2-3; D unresolved. The CDR3 covers 14 residues. Per germline, CDR1 SGHTA and CDR2 FQGNSA. Trimming pared 4 bases from V and 0 bases from J, leaving 8 bases between. CDR3 amino acids: CASSSMQSTDTQYF. The CDR3 DNA sequence: TGTGCCAGCAGCTCGATGCAGAGCACAGATACGCAGTATTTT.

The chain recombines TRBV28 with TRBJ2-7; D is ambiguous. CDR3 length: 14 amino acids. V was cut by 3 bases and J by 4 bases, with 13 bases left in between. Germline CDR1 and CDR2: MDHEN and SYDVKM. CDR3 region: CASSLAQQPYEQYF. CDR3 DNA: TGTGCCAGCAGTTTGGCACAGCAACCGTACGAGCAGTACTTC.

The V and J genes are TRBV7-8 and TRBJ1-1; 11 bases are shared with TRBD1. Losses at the gene ends were 5 bases for V and 4 bases for J; bases not matched to a gene: 6. This CDR3 has 15 amino acids. Germline V lookup: CDR1 SGHVS, CDR2 FQNEAQ. CDR3 coding DNA: TGTGCCAGCAGCCCGGGGACAGGGGGATTCACTGAAGCTTTCTTT. Its translation: CASSPGTGGFTEAFF. Full variable domain (remainder filled in from reference TRBV7-8 and TRBJ1-1): GAGVSQSPRYKVAKRGQDVALRCDPISGHVSLFWYQQALGQGPEFLTYFQNEAQLDKSGLPSDRFFAERPEGSVSTLKIQRTQQEDSAVYLCASSPGTGGFTEAFFGQGTRLTVV.

This chain links TRBV6-1 with TRBJ2-7; no definite D call. The CDR3 extends over 13 amino acids. Germline V gene lookup returns CDR1 MNHNS and CDR2 SASEGT. V dropped 1 base and J dropped 6 bases, with 10 bases sitting between them. The CDR3 reads CASSEGHMGEQYF. CDR3 DNA: TGTGCCAGCAGTGAAGGACATATGGGCGAGCAGTACTTC.

This chain joins TRBV14 and TRBJ1-3; unclear D gene. V shed 2 bases and J shed 3 bases, with 8 bases lying between them. In germline, CDR1 is SGHDN, CDR2 FVKESK. The CDR3 extends over 14 amino acids. The CDR3 is CASSQINYGNTIYF. The CDR3, as DNA: TGTGCCAGCAGCCAAATAAATTATGGAAACACCATATATTTT.

This clone was counted between two and nine times. The J gene is TRBJ1-5, the V gene TRBV25-1, with D perhaps TRBD1 (6 bases). Trimming took off 7 bases at V and 3 bases at J, with 13 bases between the two ends. CDR3 length: 14 amino acids. Germline V gives CDR1 MGHDK, CDR2 SYGVNS. CDR3 sequence reads: CASTPTGYNQPQHF. CDR3 coding DNA: TGTGCCAGCACCCCTACAGGGTACAATCAGCCCCAGCATTTT.

In this sample, this clone turned up once. The chain links TRBV5-6 to TRBJ2-5; possibly TRBD1 or TRBD2 for D (5 bases each). The germline CDR1 and CDR2 sequences are SGHDT and YYEEEE. The CDR3 has 15 amino acids. V was shortened by 4 bases and J by 5 bases, with 18 bases between the two germline ends. CDR3 bases: TGTGCCAGCAGCCGCCGGGTGAGGGGTGGTGAGACCCAGTACTTC. Protein: CASSRRVRGGETQYF.

The chain recombines TRBV7-2 with TRBJ1-1; possibly TRBD1 for D (5 bases). Germline V CDR1 and CDR2: SGHTA, FQGNSA. V was pared by 6 bases and J by 1 base, with 9 bases between. The CDR3 covers 13 residues. Here the CDR3 DNA reads TGTGCCAGCAGTTATGACAGGAACACTGAAGCTTTCTTT. It encodes CASSYDRNTEAFF. Full variable domain (missing parts from reference TRBV7-2 and TRBJ1-1): GAGVSQSPSNKVTEKGKDVELRCDPISGHTALYWYRQSLGQGLEFLIYFQGNSAPDKSGLPSDRFSAERTGGSVSTLTIQRTQQEDSAVYLCASSYDRNTEAFFGQGTRLTVV.

The chain is built from TRBV29-1 and TRBJ2-1, with 9 bases fitting TRBD1. Losses at the gene ends were 6 bases for V and 7 bases for J; bases not matched to a gene: 1. The CDR3 runs 11 residues. Germline lookup yields CDR1 SQVTM and CDR2 ANQGSEA. The CDR3: CSVGQGNEQFF. The DNA of the CDR3 is TGCAGCGTCGGACAGGGGAATGAGCAGTTCTTC.

The chain employs TRBV14 and TRBJ1-2, with D perhaps TRBD1 (6 bases). Trimming removed 0 bases at V and 5 bases at J, with 19 bases between. The CDR3 is 17 amino acids. Germline assignment: CDR1 SGHDN and CDR2 FVKESK. In nucleotides, the CDR3 is TGTGCCAGCAGCCAAGATATCGCTGGGGGCGCCCGGTATGGCTACACCTTC. This sequence encodes CASSQDIAGGARYGYTF.

This clone was seen only once. The J gene is TRBJ2-7, the V gene TRBV11-2; D unclear. The V and J ends lost 5 bases and 9 bases respectively, with 17 bases between them. From germline, CDR1 is SGHAT and CDR2 FQNNGV. CDR3 length equals 13 residues. For the CDR3, the DNA is TGTGCCAGCAGCGGCTGGACGGCTTTAGGGCAGTACTTC. It encodes CASSGWTALGQYF.

This sequence joins TRBV28 and TRBJ2-2; 10 bases align to TRBD2. This CDR3 spans 15 amino acids. Germline-derived CDR1 and CDR2 are MDHEN and SYDVKM. Losses at the gene ends were 10 bases for V and 1 base for J; bases not matched to a gene: 6. The CDR3 here is CATDPSGGNTGELFF. For the CDR3, the DNA is TGTGCCACCGACCCTAGCGGGGGGAACACCGGGGAGCTGTTTTTT.

The chain couples TRBV7-2 to TRBJ2-7; 7 bases fit TRBD1. This CDR3 comprises 14 residues. Trimming removed 5 bases from V and 1 base from J; junction bases left unmatched: 5. The germline gives CDR1 SGHTA, CDR2 FQGNSA. CDR3 in DNA: TGTGCCAGCAGCGCTAGACAGGGATCCTACGAGCAGTACTTC. This encodes CASSARQGSYEQYF.

The rearrangement uses TRBV18 and TRBJ1-2, with 10 nucleotides matching TRBD1. In germline, CDR1 is KGHSH, CDR2 LQKENI. This CDR3 spans 18 amino acids. V lost 0 bases, J lost 4 bases, and 11 bases stayed unmatched. The CDR3 DNA reads as TGTGCCAGCTCACCACCGGGATCGACAGGGGGCTCGGTCTATGGCTACACCTTC. Amino acid sequence: CASSPPGSTGGSVYGYTF.

This clone has just one count. This CDR3 reads CASSLGTGTKNIQYF. The CDR3 coding sequence is TGCGCCAGCAGCCTGGGGACAGGGACCAAAAACATTCAGTACTTC. This chain links TRBV5-1 with TRBJ2-4, with 9 bases matching TRBD1. Unmatched junction bases numbered 4, after V lost 4 bases and J lost 2 bases. In germline, CDR1 is SGHRS, CDR2 YFSETQ. This CDR3 is 15 amino acids long. The whole variable domain, filled in from reference TRBV5-1 and TRBJ2-4, reads KAGVTQTPRYLIKTRGQQVTLSCSPISGHRSVSWYQQTPGQGLQFLFEYFSETQRNKGNFPGRFSGRQFSNSRSEMNVSTLELGDSALYLCASSLGTGTKNIQYFGAGTRLSVL.

With regard to this clone: Other nucleotide sequences in the sample specify the same CDR3. V and J are TRBV6-1 and TRBJ1-6, with D perhaps matching TRBD1 (5 bases). Germline-derived CDR1 and CDR2 are MNHNS and SASEGT. V was cut by 5 bases and J by 2 bases, with 7 bases left in between. The CDR3 spans 14 residues. The CDR3: CASSTGPYNSPLHF. Written as DNA, the CDR3 is TGTGCCAGCAGTACAGGACCCTATAATTCACCCCTCCACTTT.

The gene calls are TRBV4-1 and TRBJ2-3; 7 bases match TRBD2. This CDR3 has 13 amino acids. V was pared by 9 bases and J by 0 bases, with 3 bases of the junction left unmatched. In germline, CDR1 is MGHRA, CDR2 YSYEKL. CDR3: CASSGPSTDTQYF. The CDR3 DNA follows: TGCGCCAGTAGCGGGCCTAGCACAGATACGCAGTATTTT.